The entry below gives a single T cell receptor (beta chain) sequence along with its context. These data come from a study of shared clonotypes between healthy human individuals. Repertoires were generated with immunoSEQ multiplex PCR, while TCRdb's copy carries only in-frame clones and drops some. The data hold more than 1,200,000 clones, with 98% observed a single time. V was cut by 4 bases and J by 8 bases, with 13 bases left in between. The CDR3 extends over 13 amino acids. Germline V lookup: CDR1 SGHRS, CDR2 YFSETQ. The chain uses TRBV5-1 and TRBJ1-5; D gene unclear. The sequenced sample consisted of naive CD4+ T cells sorted from blood. As to subset: CD45RA+ positively selected. The clonotype comes from a young man in good health. As DNA, the CDR3 is TGCGCCAGCAGCATGGGCCTCTTTGAGCCCCAGCATTTT. Its protein product is CASSMGLFEPQHF.